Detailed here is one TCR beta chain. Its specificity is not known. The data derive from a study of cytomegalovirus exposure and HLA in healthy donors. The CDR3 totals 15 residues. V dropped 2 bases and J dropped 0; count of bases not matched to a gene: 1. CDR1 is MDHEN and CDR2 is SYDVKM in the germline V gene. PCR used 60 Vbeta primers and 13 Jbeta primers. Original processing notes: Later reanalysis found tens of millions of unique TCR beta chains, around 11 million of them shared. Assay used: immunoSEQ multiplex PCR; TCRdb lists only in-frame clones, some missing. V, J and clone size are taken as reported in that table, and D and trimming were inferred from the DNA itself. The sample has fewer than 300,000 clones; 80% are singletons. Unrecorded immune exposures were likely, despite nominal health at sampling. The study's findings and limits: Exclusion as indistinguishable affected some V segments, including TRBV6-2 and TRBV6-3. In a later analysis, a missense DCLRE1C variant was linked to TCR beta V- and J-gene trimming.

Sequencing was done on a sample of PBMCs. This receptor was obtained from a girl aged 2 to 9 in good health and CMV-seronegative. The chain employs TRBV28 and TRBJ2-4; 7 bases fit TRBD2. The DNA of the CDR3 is TGTGCCAGCAGTTTAGCGGGAGCAGCCAAAAACATTCAGTACTTC. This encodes CASSLAGAAKNIQYF.